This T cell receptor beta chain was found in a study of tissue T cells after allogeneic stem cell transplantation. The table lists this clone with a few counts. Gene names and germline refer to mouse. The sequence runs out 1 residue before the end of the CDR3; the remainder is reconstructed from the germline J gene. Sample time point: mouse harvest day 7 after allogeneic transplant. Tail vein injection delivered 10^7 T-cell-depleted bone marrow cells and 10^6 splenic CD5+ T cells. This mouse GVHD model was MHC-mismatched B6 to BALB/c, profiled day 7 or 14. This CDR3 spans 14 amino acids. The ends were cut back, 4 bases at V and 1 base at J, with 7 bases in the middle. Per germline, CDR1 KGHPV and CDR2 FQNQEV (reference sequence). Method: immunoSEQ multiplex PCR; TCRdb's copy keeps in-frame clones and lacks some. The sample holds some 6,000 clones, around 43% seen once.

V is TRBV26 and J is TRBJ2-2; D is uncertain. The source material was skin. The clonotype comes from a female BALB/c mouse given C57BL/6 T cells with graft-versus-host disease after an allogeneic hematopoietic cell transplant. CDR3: CASSPQRNTGQLYF. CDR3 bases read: TGTGCCAGCAGTCCACAGAGAAACACCGGGCAGCTCTAC.